This T cell receptor (beta chain) was sequenced for a study of T-cell memory formation after mild COVID-19. Study information: Across donors, TCR clusters were largely donor specific. Regarding the study as a whole: A second wave expanding day 15 to 37 was CD4+-biased; contracting clones were balanced.

The table lists this clonotype with a few counts. Its target is unknown. The CDR3 extends over 14 amino acids. V gave up 1 base and J gave up 1 base, with 7 bases separating them. CDR1 SGHVS and CDR2 FNYEAQ come from the germline V gene. A single record per CDR3 protein comes from TCRdb applying MiXCR to the 5' RACE reads. This sample has fewer than 50,000 distinct CDR3 sequences, with 9% to 15% found just once. This rearrangement joins TRBV7-6 to TRBJ1-1, with D hard to call. This sequence originates from a man aged 18 to 30 who had mild COVID-19 (a few samples of this study predate the infection). Cell type and time point are not known. Sequencing used PBMCs or a T cell subset sorted from them (not recorded which). The CDR3 sequence: CASSLDISNTEAFF. The CDR3 coding sequence is TGTGCCAGCAGCTTAGACATTTCGAACACTGAAGCTTTCTTT. The whole variable domain, filled in from reference TRBV7-6 and TRBJ1-1, reads GAGVSQSPRYKVTKRGQDVALRCDPISGHVSLYWYRQALGQGPEFLTYFNYEAQQDKSGLPNDRFSAERPEGSISTLTIQRTEQRDSAMYRCASSLDISNTEAFFGQGTRLTVV.